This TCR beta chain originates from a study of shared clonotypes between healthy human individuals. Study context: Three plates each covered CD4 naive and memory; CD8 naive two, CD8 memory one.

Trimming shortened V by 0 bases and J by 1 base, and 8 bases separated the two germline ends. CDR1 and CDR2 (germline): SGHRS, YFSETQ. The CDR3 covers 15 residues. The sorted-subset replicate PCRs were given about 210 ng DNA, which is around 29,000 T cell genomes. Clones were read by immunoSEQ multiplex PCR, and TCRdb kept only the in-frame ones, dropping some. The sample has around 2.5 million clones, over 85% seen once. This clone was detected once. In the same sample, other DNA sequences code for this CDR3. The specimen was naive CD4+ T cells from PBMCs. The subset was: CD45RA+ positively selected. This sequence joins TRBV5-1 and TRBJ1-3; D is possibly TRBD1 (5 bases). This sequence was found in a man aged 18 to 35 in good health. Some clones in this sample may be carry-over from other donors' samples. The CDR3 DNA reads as TGCGCCAGCAGCTTGGCCCCAGGGTCTGGAAACACCATATATTTT. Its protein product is CASSLAPGSGNTIYF.